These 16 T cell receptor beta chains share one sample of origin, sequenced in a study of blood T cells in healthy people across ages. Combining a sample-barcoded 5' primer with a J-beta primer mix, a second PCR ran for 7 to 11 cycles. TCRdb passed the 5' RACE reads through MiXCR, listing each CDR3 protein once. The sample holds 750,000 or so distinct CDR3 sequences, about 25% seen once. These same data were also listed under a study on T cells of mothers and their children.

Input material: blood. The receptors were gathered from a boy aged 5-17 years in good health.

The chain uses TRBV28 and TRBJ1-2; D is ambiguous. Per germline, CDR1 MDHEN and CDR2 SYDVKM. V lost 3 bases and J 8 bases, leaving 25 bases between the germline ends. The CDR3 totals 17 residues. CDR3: CASSFILQRSMLWGYTF. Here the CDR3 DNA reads TGTGCCAGCAGTTTTATTTTACAGCGGTCTATGCTATGGGGCTACACCTTC.

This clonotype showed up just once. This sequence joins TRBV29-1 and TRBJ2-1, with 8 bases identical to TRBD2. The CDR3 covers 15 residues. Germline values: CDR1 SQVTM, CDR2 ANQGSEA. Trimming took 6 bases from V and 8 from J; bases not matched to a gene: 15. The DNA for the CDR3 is TGCAGCGTACCGTCGACTAGCGACCTGACGGATGAGCAGTTCTTC. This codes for CSVPSTSDLTDEQFF.

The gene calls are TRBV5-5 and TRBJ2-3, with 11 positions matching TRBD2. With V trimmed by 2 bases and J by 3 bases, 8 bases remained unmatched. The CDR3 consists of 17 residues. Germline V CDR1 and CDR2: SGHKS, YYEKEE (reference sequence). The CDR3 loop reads CASSFGGASGRTDTQYF. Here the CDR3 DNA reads TGTGCCAGCAGCTTTGGGGGGGCTAGCGGGAGGACAGATACGCAGTATTTT. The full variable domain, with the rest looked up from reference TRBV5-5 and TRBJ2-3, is DAGVTQSPTHLIKTRGQQVTLRCSPISGHKSVSWYQQVLGQGPQFIFQYYEKEERGRGNFPDRFSARQFPNYSSELNVNALLLGDSALYLCASSFGGASGRTDTQYFGPGTRLTVL.

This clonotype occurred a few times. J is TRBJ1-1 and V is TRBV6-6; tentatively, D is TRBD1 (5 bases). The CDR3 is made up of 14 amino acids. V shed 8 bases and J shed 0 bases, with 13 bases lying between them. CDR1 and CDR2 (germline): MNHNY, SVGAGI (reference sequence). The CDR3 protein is CASFWSGLNTEAFF. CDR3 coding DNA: TGTGCCAGCTTTTGGTCAGGGTTGAACACTGAAGCTTTCTTT.

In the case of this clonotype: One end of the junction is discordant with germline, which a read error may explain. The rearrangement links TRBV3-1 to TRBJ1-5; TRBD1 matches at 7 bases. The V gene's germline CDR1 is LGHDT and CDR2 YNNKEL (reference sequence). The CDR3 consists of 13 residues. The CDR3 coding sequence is TGTGCCAGCAGAGGGACAGCTAATCAGCCCCGGCATTTT. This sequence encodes CASRGTANQPRHF. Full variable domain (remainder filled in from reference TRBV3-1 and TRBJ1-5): DTAVSQTPKYLVTQMGNDKSIKCEQNLGHDTMYWYKQDSKKFLKIMFSYNNKELIINETVPNRFSPKSPDKAHLNLHINSLELGDSAVYFCASRGTANQPRHFGDGTRLSIL.

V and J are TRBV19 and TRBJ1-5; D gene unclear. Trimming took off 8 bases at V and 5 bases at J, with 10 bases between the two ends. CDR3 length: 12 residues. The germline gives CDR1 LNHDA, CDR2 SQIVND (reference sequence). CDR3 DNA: TGTGCCAGTGGCAGCACCCATCAGCCCCAGCATTTT. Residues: CASGSTHQPQHF.

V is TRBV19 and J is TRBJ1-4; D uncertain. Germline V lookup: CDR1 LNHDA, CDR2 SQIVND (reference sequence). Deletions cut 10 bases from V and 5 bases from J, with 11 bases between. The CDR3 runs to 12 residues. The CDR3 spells CATLAENEKLFF. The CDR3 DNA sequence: TGTGCCACCCTCGCAGAGAATGAAAAACTGTTTTTT.

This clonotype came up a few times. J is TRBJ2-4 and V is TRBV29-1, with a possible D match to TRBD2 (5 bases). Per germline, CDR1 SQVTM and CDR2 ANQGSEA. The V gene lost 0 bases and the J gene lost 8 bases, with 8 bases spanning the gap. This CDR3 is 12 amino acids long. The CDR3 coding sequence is TGCAGCGTTGAAGAGGGAGAAGACATTCAGTACTTC. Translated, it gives CSVEEGEDIQYF.

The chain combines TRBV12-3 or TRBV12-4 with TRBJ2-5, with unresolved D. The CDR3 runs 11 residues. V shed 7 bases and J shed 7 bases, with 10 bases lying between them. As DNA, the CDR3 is TGTGCCAGCACCCTAGGCGTGACCCAGTACTTC. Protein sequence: CASTLGVTQYF.

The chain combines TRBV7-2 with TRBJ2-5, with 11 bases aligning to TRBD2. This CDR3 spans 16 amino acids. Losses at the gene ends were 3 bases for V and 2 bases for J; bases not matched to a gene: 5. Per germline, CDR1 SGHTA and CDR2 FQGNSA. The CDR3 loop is CASSFVLAGGQETQYF. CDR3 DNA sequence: TGTGCCAGCAGCTTCGTTTTAGCGGGGGGGCAAGAGACCCAGTACTTC.

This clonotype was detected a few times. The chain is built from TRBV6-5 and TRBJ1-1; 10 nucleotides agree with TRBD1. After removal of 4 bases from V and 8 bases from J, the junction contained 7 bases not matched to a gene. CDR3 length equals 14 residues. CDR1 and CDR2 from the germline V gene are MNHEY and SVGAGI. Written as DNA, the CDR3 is TGTGCCAGCAGTTCGGACAGGGGGTACGCGGAAGCTTTCTTT. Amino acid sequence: CASSSDRGYAEAFF.

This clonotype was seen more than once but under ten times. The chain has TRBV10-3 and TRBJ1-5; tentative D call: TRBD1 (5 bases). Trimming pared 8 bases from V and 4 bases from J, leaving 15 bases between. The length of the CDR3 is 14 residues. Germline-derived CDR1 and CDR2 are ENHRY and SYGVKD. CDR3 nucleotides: TGTGCCATCCGGGACGGGCAACCTAATCAGCCCCAGCATTTT. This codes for CAIRDGQPNQPQHF.

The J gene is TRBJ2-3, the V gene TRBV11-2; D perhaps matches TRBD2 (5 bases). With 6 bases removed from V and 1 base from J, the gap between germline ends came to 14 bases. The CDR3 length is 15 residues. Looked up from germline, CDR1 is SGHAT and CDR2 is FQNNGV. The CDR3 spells CASSGSLTRTDTQYF. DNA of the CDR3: TGTGCCAGCAGTGGGAGCTTAACACGCACAGATACGCAGTATTTT.

DNA for the CDR3: TGTGCCAGCAACGGACAGTCAGACTACGAGCAGTACTTC. It encodes CASNGQSDYEQYF. The gene calls are TRBV6-2 or TRBV6-3 and TRBJ2-5; possible D gene TRBD1, 6 bases. The J call may be mistaken, given a closer DNA end match to TRBJ2-7. The CDR3 is made up of 13 amino acids. CDR1 and CDR2 (germline): MNHEY, SVGEGT.

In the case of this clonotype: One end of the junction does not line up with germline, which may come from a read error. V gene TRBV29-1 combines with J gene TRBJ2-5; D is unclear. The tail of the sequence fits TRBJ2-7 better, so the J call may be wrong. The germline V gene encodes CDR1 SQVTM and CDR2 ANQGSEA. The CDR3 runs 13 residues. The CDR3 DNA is TGCAGCGCTATCAGGAAGAGCTCCTGCGAGCAGTACTTC. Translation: CSAIRKSSCEQYF.

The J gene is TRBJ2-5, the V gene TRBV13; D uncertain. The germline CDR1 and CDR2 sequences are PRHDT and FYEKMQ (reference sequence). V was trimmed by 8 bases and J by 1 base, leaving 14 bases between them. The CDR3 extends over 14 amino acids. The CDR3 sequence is CASYLRGRQETQYF. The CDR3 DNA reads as TGTGCCAGCTACTTGCGAGGACGCCAAGAGACCCAGTACTTC.